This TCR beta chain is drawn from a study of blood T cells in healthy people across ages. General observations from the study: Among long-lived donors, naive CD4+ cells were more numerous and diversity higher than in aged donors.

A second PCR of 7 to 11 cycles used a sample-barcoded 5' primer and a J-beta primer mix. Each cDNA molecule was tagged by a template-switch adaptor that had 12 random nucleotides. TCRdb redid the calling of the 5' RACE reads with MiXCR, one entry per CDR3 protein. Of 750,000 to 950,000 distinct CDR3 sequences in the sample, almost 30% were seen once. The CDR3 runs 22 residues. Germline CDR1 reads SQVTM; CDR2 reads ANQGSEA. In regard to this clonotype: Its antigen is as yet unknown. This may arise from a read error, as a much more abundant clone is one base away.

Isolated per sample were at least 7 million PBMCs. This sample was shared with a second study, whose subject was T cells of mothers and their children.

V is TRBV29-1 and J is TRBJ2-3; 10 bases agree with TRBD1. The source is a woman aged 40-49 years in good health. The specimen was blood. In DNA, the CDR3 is TGCGGCGTTGATCCCATCTCCGCGAGACAGGGGGCGTCAAGTGTTGGCACAGATACGCAGTATTTT. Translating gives CGVDPISARQGASSVGTDTQYF.